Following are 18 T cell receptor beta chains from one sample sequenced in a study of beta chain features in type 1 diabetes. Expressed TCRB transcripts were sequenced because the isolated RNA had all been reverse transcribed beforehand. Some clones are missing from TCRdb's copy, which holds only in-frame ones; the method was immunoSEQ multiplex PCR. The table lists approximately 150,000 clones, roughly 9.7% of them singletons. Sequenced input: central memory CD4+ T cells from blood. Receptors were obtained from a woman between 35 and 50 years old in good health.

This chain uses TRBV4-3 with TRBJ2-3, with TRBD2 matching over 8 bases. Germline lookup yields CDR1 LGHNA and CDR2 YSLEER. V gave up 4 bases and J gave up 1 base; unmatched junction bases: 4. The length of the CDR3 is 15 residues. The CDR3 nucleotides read TGCGCCAGCAGCCCCGGGGGGGGCGGCACAGATACGCAGTATTTT. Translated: CASSPGGGGTDTQYF.

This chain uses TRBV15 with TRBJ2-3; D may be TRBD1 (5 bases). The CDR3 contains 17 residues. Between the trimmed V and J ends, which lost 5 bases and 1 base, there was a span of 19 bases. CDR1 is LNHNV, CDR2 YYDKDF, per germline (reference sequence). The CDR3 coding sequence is TGTGCCACCAGCCTCCCCGCCTCGACAGTACGCACAGATACGCAGTATTTT. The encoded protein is CATSLPASTVRTDTQYF.

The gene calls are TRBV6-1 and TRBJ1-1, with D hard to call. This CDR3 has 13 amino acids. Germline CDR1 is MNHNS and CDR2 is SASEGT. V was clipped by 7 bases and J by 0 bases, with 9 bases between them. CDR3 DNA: TGTGCCAGCAATGTTCAGGTGAACACTGAAGCTTTCTTT. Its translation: CASNVQVNTEAFF.

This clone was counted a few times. CDR3 sequence reads: CASSPTRQSYEQYF. The CDR3 DNA follows: TGTGCCAGCTCTCCCACCCGACAGTCCTACGAGCAGTACTTC. The chain joins TRBV18 to TRBJ2-7, with D maybe TRBD1 (5 bases). CDR1 KGHSH and CDR2 LQKENI come from the germline V gene. Trimming cost V 6 bases and J 1 base, with 13 bases left between them. This CDR3 is built from 14 residues.

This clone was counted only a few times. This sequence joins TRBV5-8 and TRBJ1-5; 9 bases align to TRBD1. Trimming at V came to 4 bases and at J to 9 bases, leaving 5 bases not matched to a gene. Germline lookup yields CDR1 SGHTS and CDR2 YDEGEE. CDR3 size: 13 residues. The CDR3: CASSPGTGWPQHF. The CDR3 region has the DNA TGTGCCAGCAGCCCCGGGACAGGGTGGCCCCAGCATTTT.

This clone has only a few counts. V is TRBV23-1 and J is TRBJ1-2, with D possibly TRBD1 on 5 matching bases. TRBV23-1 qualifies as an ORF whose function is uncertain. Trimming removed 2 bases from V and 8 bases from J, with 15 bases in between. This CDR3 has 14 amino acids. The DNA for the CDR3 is TGCGCCAGCAGTCAAGATCGGGCCGGGGGGGGCTACACCTTC. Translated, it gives CASSQDRAGGGYTF.

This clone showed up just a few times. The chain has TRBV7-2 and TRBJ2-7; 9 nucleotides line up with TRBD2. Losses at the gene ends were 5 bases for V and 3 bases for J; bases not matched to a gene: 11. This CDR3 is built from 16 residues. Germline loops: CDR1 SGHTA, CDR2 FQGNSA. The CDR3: CASSQDLGTSRYEQYF. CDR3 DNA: TGTGCCAGCAGCCAAGATCTCGGGACTAGCCGCTACGAGCAGTACTTC.

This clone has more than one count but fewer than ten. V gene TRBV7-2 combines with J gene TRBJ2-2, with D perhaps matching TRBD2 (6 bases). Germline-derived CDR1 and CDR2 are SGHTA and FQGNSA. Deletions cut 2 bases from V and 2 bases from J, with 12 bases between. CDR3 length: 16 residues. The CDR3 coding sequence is TGTGCCAGCAGCTTAAGAGGGGACTTAAACACCGGGGAGCTGTTTTTT. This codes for CASSLRGDLNTGELFF.

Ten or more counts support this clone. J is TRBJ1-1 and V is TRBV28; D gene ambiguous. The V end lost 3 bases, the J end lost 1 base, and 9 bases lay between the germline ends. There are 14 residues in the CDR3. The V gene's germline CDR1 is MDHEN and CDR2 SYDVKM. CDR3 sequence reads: CASSFPSRNTEAFF. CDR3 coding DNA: TGTGCCAGCAGTTTCCCTAGTCGGAACACTGAAGCTTTCTTT.

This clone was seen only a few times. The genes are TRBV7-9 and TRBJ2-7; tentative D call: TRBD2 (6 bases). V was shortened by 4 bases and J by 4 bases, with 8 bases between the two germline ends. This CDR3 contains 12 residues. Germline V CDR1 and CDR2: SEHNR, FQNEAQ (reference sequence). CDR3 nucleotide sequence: TGTGCCAGCAGCTCGGGACTTTACGAGCAGTACTTC. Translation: CASSSGLYEQYF.

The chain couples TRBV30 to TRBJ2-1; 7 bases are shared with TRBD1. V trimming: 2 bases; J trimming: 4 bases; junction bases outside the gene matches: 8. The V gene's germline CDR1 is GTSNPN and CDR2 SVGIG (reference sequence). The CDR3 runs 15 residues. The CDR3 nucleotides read TGTGCCTGGAGTCACGGACAGGCTGCGTACAATGAGCAGTTCTTC. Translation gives CAWSHGQAAYNEQFF.

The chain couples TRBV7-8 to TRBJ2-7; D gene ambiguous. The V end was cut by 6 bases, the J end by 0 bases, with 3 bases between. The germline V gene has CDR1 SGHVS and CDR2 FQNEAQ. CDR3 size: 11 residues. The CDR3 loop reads CASRSSYEQYF. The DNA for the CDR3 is TGTGCCAGCAGGAGCTCCTACGAGCAGTACTTC. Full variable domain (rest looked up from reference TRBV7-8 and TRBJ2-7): GAGVSQSPRYKVAKRGQDVALRCDPISGHVSLFWYQQALGQGPEFLTYFQNEAQLDKSGLPSDRFFAERPEGSVSTLKIQRTQQEDSAVYLCASRSSYEQYFGPGTRLTVT.

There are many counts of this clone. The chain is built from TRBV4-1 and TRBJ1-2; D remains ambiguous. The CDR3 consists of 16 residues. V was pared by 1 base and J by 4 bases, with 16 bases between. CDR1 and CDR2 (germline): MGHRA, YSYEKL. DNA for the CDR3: TGCGCCAGCAGCCAAGCCTCGGGTCGGGGAGGCTATGGCTACACCTTC. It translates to CASSQASGRGGYGYTF.

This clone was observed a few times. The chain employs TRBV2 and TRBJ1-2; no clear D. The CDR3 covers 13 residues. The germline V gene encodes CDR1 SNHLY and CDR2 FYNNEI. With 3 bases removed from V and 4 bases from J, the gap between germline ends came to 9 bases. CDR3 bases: TGTGCCAGCAGTGAGGAGGTCGGCTATGGCTACACCTTC. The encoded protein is CASSEEVGYGYTF.

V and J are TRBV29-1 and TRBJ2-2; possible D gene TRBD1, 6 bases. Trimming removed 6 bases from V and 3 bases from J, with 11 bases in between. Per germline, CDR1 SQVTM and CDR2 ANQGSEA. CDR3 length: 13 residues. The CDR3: CSVDTGYTGELFF. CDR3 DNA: TGCAGCGTAGATACAGGGTACACCGGGGAGCTGTTTTTT.

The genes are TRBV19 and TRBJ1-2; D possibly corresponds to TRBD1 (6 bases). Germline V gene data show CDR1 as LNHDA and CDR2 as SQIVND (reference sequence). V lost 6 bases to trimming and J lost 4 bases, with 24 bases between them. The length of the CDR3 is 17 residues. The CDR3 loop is CASRSLDRSKIIYGYTF. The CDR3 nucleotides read TGTGCCAGTAGGTCACTGGACAGATCGAAGATTATCTATGGCTACACCTTC.

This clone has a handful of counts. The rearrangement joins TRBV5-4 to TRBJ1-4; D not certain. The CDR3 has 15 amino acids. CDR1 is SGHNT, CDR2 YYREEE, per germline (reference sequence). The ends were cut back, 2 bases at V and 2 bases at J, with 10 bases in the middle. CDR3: CASSFYSGTNEKLFF. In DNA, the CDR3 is TGTGCCAGCAGCTTTTATTCCGGGACTAATGAAAAACTGTTTTTT.

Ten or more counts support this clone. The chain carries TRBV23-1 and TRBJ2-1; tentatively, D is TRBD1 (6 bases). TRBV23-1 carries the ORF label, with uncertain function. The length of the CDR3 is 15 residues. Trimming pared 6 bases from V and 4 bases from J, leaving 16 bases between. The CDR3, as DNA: TGCGCCAGCAGACCTCCCGGGACATCTTACAATGAGCAGTTCTTC. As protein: CASRPPGTSYNEQFF.